This entry features one TCR beta chain sequence. Each bulk PBMC sample had 300 to 400 ng DNA loaded. This table comes from immunoSEQ multiplex PCR, and its TCRdb copy is limited to in-frame clones, with some not included. The data contain just under 10,000 clones, around 90% of them singletons. This specimen comes from a study of blood T cell dynamics during melanoma immunotherapy. As to time point: pre-treatment baseline. Sampling occurred pretreatment (T0) and at week 3 (W3), after cycle one of checkpoint blockade. Patients with prior systemic cancer treatment, concomitant immunosuppressants, or other active malignancies were excluded. V was trimmed by 6 bases and J by 4 bases, leaving 6 bases between them. The CDR3 totals 11 residues. Germline V gives CDR1 MNHEY, CDR2 SMNVEV (reference sequence).

The receptor was derived from a human donor with melanoma. The rearrangement joins TRBV27 to TRBJ1-2; the D is unclear. Source: blood, taken from a patient treated with checkpoint blockade. CDR3 nucleotides: TGTGCCAGCAGCCCGGGCTATGGCTACACCTTC. It codes for CASSPGYGYTF.